Listed below are T cell receptor beta chains from one sample, sequenced in a study of response to subunit inactivated influenza vaccine. TCRdb reanalysed the RT-PCR reads using MiXCR and keeps one entry per CDR3 protein. The repertoire has about 500,000 distinct CDR3 sequences, 16% of them found once; the top ten carry less than 4%. Material: CD4+ T cells sorted from PBMCs, obtained 23 to 25 months after vaccination. All receptors come from a man between 50 and 69 years old who received an inactivated influenza vaccine. Each CDR3 is given with its conserved first and last residue. A D gene is named only where the DNA matches it firmly. A row's size may be missing; if present it is once, few, many or a size class.

>TRBD1|TRBJ2-5|NA|TRBV12-3/TRBV12-4
CASSQDRGVQETQYF
TGTGCCAGCAGTCAGGACAGGGGCGTACAAGAGACCCAGTACTTC
>NA|TRBJ1-5|few|TRBV12-3/TRBV12-4
CASSHGRGVSNQPQHF
TGTGCCAGCAGCCACGGGCGGGGTGTGAGCAATCAGCCCCAGCATTTT
>NA|TRBJ1-2|NA|TRBV6-5
CASSFEGYYGYTF
TGTGCCAGCAGTTTCGAGGGATACTATGGCTACACCTTC
>NA|TRBJ2-1|few|TRBV4-2
CASSQDRATYNEQFF
TGTGCCAGCAGCCAAGACCGGGCCACCTACAATGAGCAGTTCTTC
>TRBD2|TRBJ2-1|few|TRBV12-3/TRBV12-4
CASSLRASGRYNEQFF
TGTGCCAGCAGCCTGAGGGCTAGCGGGCGCTACAATGAGCAGTTCTTC
>NA|TRBJ2-1|many|TRBV7-6
CASSLGGGRYNEQFF
TGTGCCAGCAGCTTAGGCGGAGGCAGATACAATGAGCAGTTCTTC
>NA|TRBJ2-7|NA|TRBV29-1
CSVELQGSSYEQYF
TGCAGCGTTGAATTGCAGGGGAGCTCCTACGAGCAGTACTTC
>NA|TRBJ2-7|NA|TRBV2
CASSAGTPYEQYF
TGTGCCAGCAGTGCCGGGACCCCCTACGAGCAGTACTTC
>NA|TRBJ2-5|NA|TRBV7-7
CASSPWESETQYF
TGTGCCAGCAGCCCTTGGGAGAGCGAGACCCAGTACTTC
>TRBD1|TRBJ1-5|few|TRBV3-1
CASSLTGQGGQPQHF
TGTGCCAGCAGCCTAACGGGACAGGGTGGTCAGCCCCAGCATTTT
>TRBD2|TRBJ2-1|few|TRBV6-1
CASSLAPPGLAFYNEQFF
TGTGCCAGCAGCCTAGCCCCTCCGGGACTAGCATTTTACAATGAGCAGTTCTTC
>TRBD2|TRBJ2-2|NA|TRBV25-1
CASSRGTSGQGELFF
TGTGCCAGCAGTAGAGGGACTAGCGGGCAAGGGGAGCTGTTTTTT
>NA|TRBJ2-7|few|TRBV6-5
CASSYREGYEQYF
TGTGCCAGCAGTTATCGTGAAGGCTACGAGCAGTACTTC
>TRBD1|TRBJ2-5|few|TRBV28
CASSSPGQPPAQYF
TGTGCCAGCAGTTCTCCGGGACAGCCACCGGCCCAGTACTTC
>NA|TRBJ1-1|NA|TRBV27
CASRKMNTEAFF
TGTGCCAGCAGGAAAATGAACACTGAAGCTTTCTTT
>NA|TRBJ2-3|NA|TRBV19
CASSSTRDSTDTQYF
TGTGCCAGTAGTTCGACCCGGGACAGCACAGATACGCAGTATTTT
>NA|TRBJ2-2|NA|TRBV19
CASRGLHKTGELFF
TGTGCCAGTAGGGGGTTACATAAGACCGGGGAGCTGTTTTTT
>NA|TRBJ2-3|many|TRBV20-1
CSAIYQPKFRSNTQYF
TGCAGTGCCATATACCAACCGAAATTTAGGTCGAATACGCAGTATTTT
>TRBD2|TRBJ2-3|few|TRBV7-6
CASSLVGTSPDTQYF
TGTGCCAGCAGCTTAGTGGGGACTAGCCCAGATACGCAGTATTTT
>TRBD1|TRBJ2-2|few|TRBV7-9
CASSSPGQGSTGELFF
TGTGCCAGCAGCAGTCCGGGACAGGGTAGCACCGGGGAGCTGTTTTTT
>TRBD1|TRBJ2-1|many|TRBV24-1
CATRDREFDEQFF
TGTGCCACCCGGGACAGGGAGTTCGATGAGCAGTTCTTC
>NA|TRBJ1-1|many|TRBV20-1
CSARPWTGNTEAFF
TGCAGTGCTAGACCCTGGACGGGGAACACTGAAGCTTTCTTT
>NA|TRBJ1-5|NA|TRBV12-3/TRBV12-4
CASRPPGNNQPQHF
TGTGCCAGCAGACCTCCGGGGAACAATCAGCCCCAGCATTTT
>NA|TRBJ2-7|NA|TRBV5-1
CASSVGHSSYEQYF
TGCGCCAGCAGCGTAGGACACTCCTCCTACGAGCAGTACTTC